The T cell receptor beta chain under discussion was sequenced for a study of lymphopenia after photon versus proton radiotherapy. Trimming removed 0 bases at V and 3 bases at J, with 12 bases between. The V gene's germline CDR1 is GTSNPN and CDR2 SVGIG (reference sequence). The CDR3 length is 14 residues. A remark on this clone: Its antigen remains unidentified.

Sequenced by immunoSEQ multiplex PCR; TCRdb stores in-frame clones only, minus some. The sample shows about 7,300 clones, 90% to 95% of them seen only once. Study-level results: Post-nadir diversity loss with photons came from oligoclonal expansion, particularly CD8+ Temra cells. Under photons, naive T cells and diversity fell while effector/memory populations rose. Survival link was tested only in deceased patients; proton benefit remains a possibility.

This sample comprised peripheral blood, obtained from a patient treated with photon-based radiotherapy. The chain couples TRBV30 to TRBJ2-7, with D uncertain. The clonotype comes from a woman aged 45-59 years with cholangiocarcinoma. CDR3 nucleotides: TGTGCCTGGAGTGTTGATGGGATTCTCTACGAGCAGTACTTC. Translation: CAWSVDGILYEQYF.